Listed below are T cell receptor beta chains from one sample, sequenced in a study of cytomegalovirus exposure and HLA in healthy donors. Profiled with immunoSEQ multiplex PCR; TCRdb holds only in-frame clones, not every one. The sample holds 120,000 or so clones, around three quarters seen once. The sequencing sample was made of PBMCs. The receptors were gathered from a woman in her fifties or sixties in good health and CMV-seronegative. The CDR3 runs from the conserved cysteine through the conserved F or W. The D gene is left open where the match is weak. Size values are once, few and many counts, or a class for expanded clones, and some rows have none.

j_call v_call d_call clone_size cdr3_aa cdr3_nt
TRBJ2-7 TRBV6-5 . . CATGRDSSYEQYF TGTGCCACCGGGAGGGACAGCAGCTACGAGCAGTACTTC
TRBJ2-1 TRBV27 . . CASRSPAGQSYNEQFF TGTGCCAGCAGGTCACCCGCGGGACAGTCCTACAATGAGCAGTTCTTC
TRBJ2-7 TRBV7-8 . . CASSLSSGYEQYF TGTGCCAGCAGCTTATCTAGTGGTTACGAGCAGTACTTC
TRBJ1-1 TRBV7-9 . once CASSPGNVPEAFF TGTGCCAGCAGCCCGGGGAATGTCCCTGAAGCTTTCTTT
TRBJ2-2 TRBV7-9 TRBD2 . CASSLASGAAGELFF TGTGCCAGCAGCTTAGCTAGCGGGGCTGCCGGGGAGCTGTTTTTT
TRBJ1-3 TRBV7-2 . . CASSLTATRGNTIYF TGTGCCAGCAGCTTAACAGCTACCAGAGGAAACACCATATATTTT
TRBJ1-1 TRBV6-5 . few CASSSYTEAFF TGTGCCAGCAGTTCCTACACTGAAGCTTTCTTT
TRBJ2-5 TRBV7-9 . once CASSFWGPVGETQYF TGTGCCAGCAGCTTCTGGGGGCCGGTTGGGGAGACCCAGTACTTC
TRBJ2-1 TRBV7-9 . . CASSLEGVRSYNEQFF TGTGCCAGCAGCTTAGAGGGGGTTCGCTCCTACAATGAGCAGTTCTTC
TRBJ2-7 TRBV27 . . CASSPGHDTYEQYF TGTGCCAGCAGTCCCGGACACGACACCTACGAGCAGTACTTC
TRBJ2-7 TRBV18 TRBD2 . CASSLSGSTYEQYF TGTGCCAGCTCACTTAGCGGGAGCACCTACGAGCAGTACTTC
TRBJ2-5 TRBV6-5 TRBD1 . CASYQGAGGTQYF TGTGCCAGCTACCAGGGGGCGGGTGGGACCCAGTACTTC
TRBJ2-7 TRBV11-2 TRBD1 . CASSWGTADPYEQYF TGTGCCAGCAGCTGGGGGACAGCGGATCCCTACGAGCAGTACTTC
TRBJ2-7 TRBV5-1 TRBD1 . CASSLIQGVEQYF TGCGCCAGCAGCTTAATTCAGGGGGTCGAGCAGTACTTC
TRBJ2-7 TRBV28 . . CASSDGGGTTDEQYF TGTGCCAGCAGCGACGGAGGGGGCACTACGGACGAGCAGTACTTC
TRBJ2-1 TRBV9 TRBD2 . CASSVALAGLSYNEQFF TGTGCCAGCAGCGTAGCGCTAGCGGGATTGTCCTACAATGAGCAGTTCTTC
TRBJ2-1 TRBV4-3 . . CASSHHGDTYNEQFF TGCGCCAGCAGCCACCATGGGGACACCTACAATGAGCAGTTCTTC
TRBJ2-2 TRBV6-5 . . CASSYSLTSPGELFF TGTGCCAGCAGTTACTCCCTTACTAGCCCCGGGGAGCTGTTTTTT
TRBJ1-1 TRBV2 TRBD1 few CASSAQTGSTTEAFF TGTGCCAGCAGTGCCCAGACAGGGTCGACAACTGAAGCTTTCTTT
TRBJ2-3 TRBV18 . . CASSHSEFDTQYF TGTGCCAGCTCACACTCGGAGTTCGATACGCAGTATTTT
TRBJ2-1 TRBV11-1 TRBD1 . CASSTSTGEINEQFF TGTGCCAGCAGCACCTCGACAGGGGAGATCAATGAGCAGTTCTTC
TRBJ2-2 TRBV7-9 TRBD1 . CSSSLKGQESGELFF TGTTCCAGCAGCTTAAAGGGACAGGAATCCGGGGAGCTGTTTTTT
TRBJ1-1 TRBV6-5 . . CASSYSNQGPNTEAFF TGTGCCAGCAGTTACTCGAATCAGGGCCCGAACACTGAAGCTTTCTTT
TRBJ2-2 TRBV19 TRBD2 . CASSYLAGYSTGELFF TGTGCCAGTAGTTACCTAGCGGGATACAGCACCGGGGAGCTGTTTTTT
TRBJ2-5 TRBV5-1 . once CASSVGSVETQYF TGCGCCAGCAGCGTTGGCAGTGTAGAGACCCAGTACTTC
TRBJ1-3 TRBV7-9 . . CSSSFQGNTIYF TGTTCCAGCAGCTTCCAGGGAAACACCATATATTTT
TRBJ2-3 TRBV2 TRBD2 few CASSRLAGDTDTQYF TGTGCCAGCAGTCGACTAGCGGGAGACACAGATACGCAGTATTTT
TRBJ1-6 TRBV7-3 . . CASSLTTGTLNSPLHF TGTGCCAGCAGCTTAACGACAGGAACTCTTAATTCACCCCTCCACTTT
TRBJ2-5 TRBV28 TRBD2 . CASSPEREAQYF TGTGCCAGCAGTCCTGAGCGGGAGGCCCAGTACTTC
TRBJ2-1 TRBV5-1 TRBD1 . CASSLGTGVDNEQFF TGCGCCAGCAGCTTGGGGACAGGGGTGGACAATGAGCAGTTCTTC
TRBJ2-3 TRBV7-6 . . CASSLLTSTDTQYF TGTGCCAGCAGCTTATTAACTAGCACAGATACGCAGTATTTT